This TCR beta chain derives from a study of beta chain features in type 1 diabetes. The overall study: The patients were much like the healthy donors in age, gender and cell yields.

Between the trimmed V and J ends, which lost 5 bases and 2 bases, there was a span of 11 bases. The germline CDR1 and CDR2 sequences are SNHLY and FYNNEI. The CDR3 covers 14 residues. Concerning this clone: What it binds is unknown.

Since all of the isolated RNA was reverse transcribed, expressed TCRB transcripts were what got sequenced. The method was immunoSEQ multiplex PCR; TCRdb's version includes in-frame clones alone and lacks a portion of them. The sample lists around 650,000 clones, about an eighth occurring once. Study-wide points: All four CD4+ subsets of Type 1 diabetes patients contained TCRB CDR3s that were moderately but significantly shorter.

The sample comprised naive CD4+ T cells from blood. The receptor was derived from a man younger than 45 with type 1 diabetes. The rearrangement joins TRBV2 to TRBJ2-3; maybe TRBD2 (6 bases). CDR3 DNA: TGTGCCAGCAGTTTCGAGCGGGCCACAGATACGCAGTATTTT. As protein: CASSFERATDTQYF.